This TCR beta chain was observed in a study of molecular identifiers for immune sequencing clone quantification. The CDR3 sequence is 15 residues long. CDR1 is SGDLS, CDR2 YYNGEE, per germline. V was cut by 0 bases and J by 2 bases, with 6 bases left in between. This clonotype appeared many times. TCRdb used MiXCR to reprocess the PCR reads, holding one entry per CDR3 protein. The sample has about 89,000 distinct CDR3 sequences; around 19% are singletons. Input for naive CD8 libraries was about 18,000 to 1,100,000 sorted cells; the RNA fraction used was 10%, 30% or 50%. Sequences were obtained from naive CD8+ T cells from blood, with Jurkat cell RNA spiked in. Indicated subset: FACS-sorted CD8+CD4-CCR7+CD45RA+ naive T cells. V usage is TRBV9 and J usage is TRBJ2-6; D is undetermined. The receptor comes from a human donor in good health. Some libraries in this study had Jurkat cell RNA spiked in. The CDR3 region is CASSVVGAGANVLTF. The CDR3 bases are TGTGCCAGCAGCGTAGTAGGCGCTGGGGCCAACGTCCTGACTTTC.